This T cell receptor (beta chain) was recorded in a study of shared clonotypes between healthy human individuals. Findings and caveats of the study: Generation probabilities of non-shared clonotypes were lower (relative to those shared by all four donors).

As for this clone: Its target is not known.

Profiling relied on immunoSEQ multiplex PCR, and the TCRdb table lists in-frame clones only, not all of them. The data show over a million clones, under 80% seen once. Germline V gene sequence: CDR1 WSHSY, CDR2 SAAADI. The CDR3 extends over 14 amino acids. With V trimmed by 2 bases and J by 5 bases, 5 bases remained unmatched. This TCR derives from a man younger than 30 in good health. Sequencing was carried out using memory CD4+ T cells sorted from blood. Subset described: CD45RA-negative fraction. The chain is built from TRBV10-2 and TRBJ2-5, with 7 bases identical to TRBD2. CDR3 region: CASSEQGGWETQYF. CDR3 nucleotide sequence: TGCGCCAGCAGTGAGCAGGGAGGGTGGGAGACCCAGTACTTC.